The clone carrying this TCR beta chain was seen only a few times. Trimming removed 3 bases at V and 7 bases at J, with 19 bases between. Germline V gene sequence: CDR1 KGHSY, CDR2 FQNENV. The CDR3 is 16 amino acids. This entry is derived from a study of sequential checkpoint blockade in melanoma. Study in general: Both treatment sequences were followed by maintenance nivolumab. TCRβ was sequenced from DNA of about 94 pretreatment tumors. After nivolumab or ipilimumab alone, about 22 patients had week-13 rebiopsies.

Treatment of the sample: randomized to nivolumab then ipilimumab (arm A) or the reverse (arm B). TCRdb's copy holds only in-frame clones and misses some; the assay was immunoSEQ multiplex PCR. Here the sample spans 1,400 or so clones, around 25% being singletons. The TCR comes from a human donor with melanoma. Sample: tumor tissue (inferred from file names), taken from a patient given nivolumab and ipilimumab in sequence. This chain connects TRBV16 to TRBJ2-1, with D perhaps TRBD2 (5 bases). CDR3 protein: CASSHYGADSGNEQFF. The CDR3 coding sequence is TGTGCCAGCAGCCATTACGGAGCGGACTCGGGGAATGAGCAGTTCTTC.